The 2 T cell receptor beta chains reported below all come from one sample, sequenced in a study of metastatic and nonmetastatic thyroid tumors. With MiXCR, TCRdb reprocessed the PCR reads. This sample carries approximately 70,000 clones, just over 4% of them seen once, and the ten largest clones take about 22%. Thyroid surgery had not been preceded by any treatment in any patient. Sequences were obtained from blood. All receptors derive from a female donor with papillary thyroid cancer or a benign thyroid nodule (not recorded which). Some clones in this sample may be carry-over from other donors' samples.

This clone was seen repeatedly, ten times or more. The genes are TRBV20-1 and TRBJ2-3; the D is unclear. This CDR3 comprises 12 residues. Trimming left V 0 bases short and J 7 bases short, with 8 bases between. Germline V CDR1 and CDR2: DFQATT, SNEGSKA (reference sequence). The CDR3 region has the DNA TGCAGTGCTAGAGATGGGTCTAATACGCAGTATTTT. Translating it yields CSARDGSNTQYF.

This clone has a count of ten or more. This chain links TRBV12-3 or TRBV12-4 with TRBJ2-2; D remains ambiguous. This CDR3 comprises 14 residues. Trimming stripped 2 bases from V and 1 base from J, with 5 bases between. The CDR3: CASSLNRNTGELFF. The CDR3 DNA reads TGTGCCAGCAGTTTAAACAGGAACACCGGGGAGCTGTTTTTT.